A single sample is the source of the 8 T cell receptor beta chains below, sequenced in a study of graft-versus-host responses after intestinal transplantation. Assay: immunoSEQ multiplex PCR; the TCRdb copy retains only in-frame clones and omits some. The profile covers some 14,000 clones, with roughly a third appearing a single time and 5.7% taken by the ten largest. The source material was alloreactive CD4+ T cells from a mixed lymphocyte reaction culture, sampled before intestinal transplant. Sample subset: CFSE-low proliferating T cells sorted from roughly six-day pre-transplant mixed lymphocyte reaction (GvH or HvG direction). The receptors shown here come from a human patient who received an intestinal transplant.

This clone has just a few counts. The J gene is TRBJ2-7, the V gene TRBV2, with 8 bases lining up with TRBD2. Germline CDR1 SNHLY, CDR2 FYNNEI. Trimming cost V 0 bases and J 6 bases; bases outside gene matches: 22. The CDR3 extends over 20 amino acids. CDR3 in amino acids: CASSEASRLAGLTRDFEQYF. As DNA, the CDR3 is TGTGCCAGCAGTGAAGCAAGCCGTCTAGCGGGCCTAACAAGGGATTTCGAGCAGTACTTC.

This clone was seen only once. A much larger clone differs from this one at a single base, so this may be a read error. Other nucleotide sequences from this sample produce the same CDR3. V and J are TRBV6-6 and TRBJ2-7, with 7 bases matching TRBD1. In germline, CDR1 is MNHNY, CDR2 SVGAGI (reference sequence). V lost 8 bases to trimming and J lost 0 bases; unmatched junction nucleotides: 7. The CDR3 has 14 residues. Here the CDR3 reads CASSRQGFSYEQYF. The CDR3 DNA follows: TGTGCCAGCTCTAGACAGGGATTCTCCTACGAGCAGTACTTC.

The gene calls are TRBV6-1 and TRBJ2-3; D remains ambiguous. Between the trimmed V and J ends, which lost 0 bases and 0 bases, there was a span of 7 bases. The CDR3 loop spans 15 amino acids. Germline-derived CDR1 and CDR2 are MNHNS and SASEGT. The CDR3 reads CASSEAYPSTDTQYF. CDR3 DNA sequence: TGTGCCAGCAGTGAAGCCTACCCTAGCACAGATACGCAGTATTTT.

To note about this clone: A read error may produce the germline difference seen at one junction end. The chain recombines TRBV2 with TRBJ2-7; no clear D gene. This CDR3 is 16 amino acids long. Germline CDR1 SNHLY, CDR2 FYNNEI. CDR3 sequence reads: CASSEGSVENSYEQYF. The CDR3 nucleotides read TGCGCCAGCAGTGAAGGTTCCGTAGAAAACTCCTACGAGCAGTACTTC.

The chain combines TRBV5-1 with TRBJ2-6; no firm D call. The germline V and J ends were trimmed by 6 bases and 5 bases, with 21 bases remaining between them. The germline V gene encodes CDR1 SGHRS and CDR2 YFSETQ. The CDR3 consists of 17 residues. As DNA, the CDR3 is TGCGCCAGCAACGAGTACGGTTCACAAAGTCGGGCCAACGTCCTGACTTTC. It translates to CASNEYGSQSRANVLTF.

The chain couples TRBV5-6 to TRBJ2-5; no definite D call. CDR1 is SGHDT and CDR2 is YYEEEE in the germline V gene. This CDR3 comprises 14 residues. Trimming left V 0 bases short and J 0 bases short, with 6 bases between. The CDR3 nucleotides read TGTGCCAGCAGCTTGGGACAATACCAAGAGACCCAGTACTTC. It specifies CASSLGQYQETQYF. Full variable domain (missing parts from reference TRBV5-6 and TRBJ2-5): DAGVTQSPTHLIKTRGQQVTLRCSPKSGHDTVSWYQQALGQGPQFIFQYYEEEERQRGNFPDRFSGHQFPNYSSELNVNALLLGDSALYLCASSLGQYQETQYFGPGTRLLVL.

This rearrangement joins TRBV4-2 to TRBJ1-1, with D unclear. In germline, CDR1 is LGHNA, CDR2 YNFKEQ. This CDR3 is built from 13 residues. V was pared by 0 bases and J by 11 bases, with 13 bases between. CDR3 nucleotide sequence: TGTGCCAGCAGCCAAGATATTGGTTCGACCGCTTTCTTT. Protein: CASSQDIGSTAFF.

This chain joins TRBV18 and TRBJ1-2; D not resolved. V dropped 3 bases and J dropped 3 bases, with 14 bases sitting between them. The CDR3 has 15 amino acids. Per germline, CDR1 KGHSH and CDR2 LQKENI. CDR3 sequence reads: CASSPSRLVDYGYTF. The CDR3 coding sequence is TGTGCCAGCTCACCTTCCCGGCTGGTGGACTATGGCTACACCTTC.